Below, 14 T cell receptor beta chains from the same sample are listed, as sequenced in a study of cytomegalovirus exposure and HLA in healthy donors. The study ran its PCR with 60 Vbeta and 13 Jbeta primers. Sequencing was performed with immunoSEQ multiplex PCR; in TCRdb, only in-frame clones are kept and a portion is missing. The sample includes some 150,000 clones, roughly 72% seen only once; the top ten take about 2.1%. Sequenced material: PBMCs. The receptors come from a man aged 25 to 45 in good health and CMV-seronegative.

The chain carries TRBV5-4 and TRBJ2-5; TRBD2 matches 9 bases. The CDR3 runs 16 residues. Germline assignment: CDR1 SGHNT and CDR2 YYREEE (reference sequence). V gave up 4 bases and J gave up 0 bases; unmatched junction bases: 7. The CDR3 loop reads CASSGSSGGYQETQYF. Here the CDR3 DNA reads TGTGCCAGCAGCGGAAGTAGCGGGGGTTACCAAGAGACCCAGTACTTC.

The genes are TRBV7-6 and TRBJ2-5, with a tentative D call TRBD2 (5 bases). CDR1 SGHVS and CDR2 FNYEAQ come from the germline V gene. This CDR3 comprises 16 residues. Between the trimmed V and J ends, which lost 2 bases and 2 bases, there was a span of 15 bases. This CDR3 reads CASSLPIEGYQETQYF. As DNA, the CDR3 is TGTGCCAGCAGCTTACCGATCGAGGGTTATCAAGAGACCCAGTACTTC.

Comments on this clone: A read error may produce the germline difference seen at one junction end. V and J are TRBV10-3 and TRBJ1-2; TRBD1 matches at 8 bases. Germline values: CDR1 ENHRY, CDR2 SYGVKD. CDR3 size: 12 residues. The CDR3 DNA reads as TGTGCCATCAAGGAAACAGGGGGTGGCTACCCCTTC. Amino acids: CAIKETGGGYPF.

The genes are TRBV9 and TRBJ2-3; 9 bases fit TRBD2. The CDR3 loop spans 17 amino acids. Germline lookup yields CDR1 SGDLS and CDR2 YYNGEE. Trimming cost V 0 bases and J 5 bases; bases outside gene matches: 10. Here the CDR3 reads CASSVGEGLAEEDTQYF. DNA for the CDR3: TGTGCCAGCAGCGTAGGGGAGGGACTAGCTGAGGAAGATACGCAGTATTTT.

The V call is TRBV9, the J call TRBJ2-7; 7 bases agree with TRBD1. The germline gives CDR1 SGDLS, CDR2 YYNGEE. V was clipped by 0 bases and J by 2 bases; unmatched bases: 8. The CDR3 spans 16 residues. Here the CDR3 DNA reads TGTGCCAGCAGCGTAGTGTTAAGACAGGGTCCCTACGAGCAGTACTTC. This translates into CASSVVLRQGPYEQYF. Drawing the rest from reference TRBV9 and TRBJ2-7, the complete variable domain is DSGVTQTPKHLITATGQRVTLRCSPRSGDLSVYWYQQSLDQGLQFLIQYYNGEERAKGNILERFSAQQFPDLHSELNLSSLELGDSALYFCASSVVLRQGPYEQYFGPGTRLTVT.

The V call is TRBV6-7, the J call TRBJ1-4; 12 bases fit TRBD1. TRBV6-7 is marked as an open reading frame, function uncertain. With V trimmed by 5 bases and J by 0 bases, 7 bases remained unmatched. The CDR3 length is 18 residues. CDR3 DNA: TGTGCCAGCAGTCTAACCGGGACAGGGGGCACAACTAATGAAAAACTGTTTTTT. Residues: CASSLTGTGGTTNEKLFF.

The J gene is TRBJ2-1, the V gene TRBV28; D unclear. The CDR3 runs to 11 residues. The V end was cut by 2 bases, the J end by 7 bases, with 3 bases between. Germline V lookup: CDR1 MDHEN, CDR2 SYDVKM. The CDR3 region has the DNA TGTGCCAGCAGTTTAGCGAATGAGCAGTTCTTC. Protein sequence: CASSLANEQFF.

CDR3 loop: CASSPRLATNQETQYF. CDR3 DNA: TGTGCCAGCAGCCCCCGACTAGCGACAAACCAAGAGACCCAGTACTTC. The chain recombines TRBV7-8 with TRBJ2-5, with 8 bases lining up with TRBD2. This CDR3 is built from 16 residues. Trimming cost V 5 bases and J 0 bases; bases outside gene matches: 8. CDR1 is SGHVS, CDR2 FQNEAQ, per germline. The full variable domain, rest sourced from reference TRBV7-8 and TRBJ2-5, is GAGVSQSPRYKVAKRGQDVALRCDPISGHVSLFWYQQALGQGPEFLTYFQNEAQLDKSGLPSDRFFAERPEGSVSTLKIQRTQQEDSAVYLCASSPRLATNQETQYFGPGTRLLVL.

This clone was seen more than once but under ten times. The chain combines TRBV2 with TRBJ1-3; 7 bases agree with TRBD1. The CDR3 contains 15 residues. The germline CDR1 and CDR2 sequences are SNHLY and FYNNEI. The J segment lost 0 bases and the V segment lost 5 bases, leaving 4 bases of the junction unmatched. The CDR3 protein is CASSKGANSGNTIYF. Written as DNA, the CDR3 is TGTGCCAGCAGTAAGGGGGCCAACTCTGGAAACACCATATATTTT.

V and J are TRBV7-9 and TRBJ2-1; D is possibly TRBD2 (5 bases). This CDR3 has 10 amino acids. Germline-derived CDR1 and CDR2 are SEHNR and FQNEAQ (reference sequence). Trimming removed 8 bases at V and 9 bases at J, with 8 bases between. In nucleotides, the CDR3 is TGTGCCAGCGCTGAGGGTGAGCAGTTCTTC. This codes for CASAEGEQFF. The variable domain in full, with the rest retrieved from reference TRBV7-9 and TRBJ2-1, is DTGVSQNPRHKITKRGQNVTFRCDPISEHNRLYWYRQTLGQGPEFLTYFQNEAQLEKSRLLSDRFSAERPKGSFSTLEIQRTEQGDSAMYLCASAEGEQFFGPGTRLTVL.

This chain uses TRBV5-1 with TRBJ2-1; D is unresolved. Per germline, CDR1 SGHRS and CDR2 YFSETQ. The V gene lost 0 bases and the J gene lost 8 bases, with 9 bases spanning the gap. This CDR3 is 13 amino acids long. The CDR3 spells CASSLDSFYEQFF. CDR3 nucleotides: TGCGCCAGCAGCTTGGACAGTTTCTATGAGCAGTTCTTC.

The chain has TRBV4-3 and TRBJ2-2; TRBD1 might be the D (6 bases). V dropped 0 bases and J dropped 6 bases, with 17 bases sitting between them. From germline, CDR1 is LGHNA and CDR2 YSLEER. The length of the CDR3 is 17 residues. The CDR3 loop reads CASSQDGGQGHPGELFF. DNA for the CDR3: TGCGCCAGCAGCCAAGATGGGGGACAAGGGCACCCCGGGGAGCTGTTTTTT.

The rearrangement links TRBV4-2 to TRBJ2-5; D is unresolved. The CDR3 sequence is 13 residues long. V was clipped by 0 bases and J by 5 bases, with 7 bases between them. Germline V CDR1 and CDR2: LGHNA, YNFKEQ. The CDR3 is CASSQDPLETQYF. The CDR3 bases are TGTGCCAGCAGCCAAGATCCCCTGGAGACCCAGTACTTC.

This chain joins TRBV29-1 and TRBJ1-1; 9 nucleotides agree with TRBD1. V shed 8 bases and J 1 base; nucleotides not matched to a gene: 5. The CDR3 loop spans 13 amino acids. CDR1 and CDR2 (germline): SQVTM, ANQGSEA. The CDR3: CSTSDRGNTEAFF. Written as DNA, the CDR3 is TGCAGCACCTCGGACAGGGGGAACACTGAAGCTTTCTTT.